The 32 T cell receptor beta chains presented below share a single source sample, sequenced in a study of blood T cell repertoires in COVID-19. Libraries were prepared by immunoSEQ multiplex PCR; TCRdb keeps only in-frame clonotypes and omits some of them. The sample has roughly 110,000 clones; roughly nine tenths are singletons. The sequenced sample consisted of peripheral blood. Receptors originate from a man in his forties or fifties with active or convalescent COVID-19.

V and J are TRBV7-9 and TRBJ2-5; D not certain. CDR3 length: 14 amino acids. Trimming shortened V by 5 bases and J by 4 bases, and 14 bases separated the two germline ends. Germline V CDR1 and CDR2: SEHNR, FQNEAQ (reference sequence). Written as DNA, the CDR3 is TGTGCCAGCAGCCCCCATGATCTGCGAGAGACCCAGTACTTC. It encodes CASSPHDLRETQYF.

The chain recombines TRBV5-6 with TRBJ2-7; D is possibly TRBD2 (6 bases). Germline loops: CDR1 SGHDT, CDR2 YYEEEE. Trimming removed 1 base at V and 5 bases at J, with 13 bases between. The CDR3 is 14 residues long. CDR3 in DNA: TGTGCCAGCAGCTTGCGTACTAGCAGCCACGAGCAGTACTTC. Translated, it gives CASSLRTSSHEQYF.

This chain connects TRBV9 to TRBJ2-1; 10 bases line up with TRBD1. CDR1 and CDR2 (germline): SGDLS, YYNGEE. The V gene end was trimmed by 0 bases and the J gene end by 7 bases; junction bases not matched to a gene: 7. The CDR3 covers 16 residues. The DNA for the CDR3 is TGTGCCAGCAGCGTAGTTGGGGGACAGGGGCGGAATGAGCAGTTCTTC. Translating it yields CASSVVGGQGRNEQFF.

V gene TRBV5-1 combines with J gene TRBJ2-3; 8 positions match TRBD1. This CDR3 comprises 14 residues. The germline V gene encodes CDR1 SGHRS and CDR2 YFSETQ. With 4 bases clipped from V and 4 bases from J, the junction kept 5 bases outside the gene matches. CDR3 residues: CASSNLDRADTQYF. CDR3 nucleotides: TGCGCCAGCAGCAACCTGGACAGGGCAGATACGCAGTATTTT.

The chain is built from TRBV30 and TRBJ1-4; D gene ambiguous. CDR1 is GTSNPN and CDR2 is SVGIG in the germline V gene (reference sequence). There are 14 residues in the CDR3. The V end lost 0 bases, the J end lost 7 bases, and 12 bases lay between the germline ends. Here the CDR3 DNA reads TGTGCCTGGAGTGTTGGTAGAGTAAGTGAAAAACTGTTTTTT. Its translation: CAWSVGRVSEKLFF.

V is TRBV24-1 and J is TRBJ2-1; the D gene is possibly TRBD1 (6 bases). Trimming left V 6 bases short and J 8 bases short, with 16 bases between. CDR3 size: 14 residues. The V gene's germline CDR1 is KGHDR and CDR2 SFDVKD. This CDR3 is CATSKSGTSDEQFF. The CDR3 DNA reads as TGTGCCACCAGTAAATCCGGGACAAGCGATGAGCAGTTCTTC.

CDR3 sequence reads: CAWSVGANSPLHF. The CDR3 nucleotides read TGTGCCTGGAGTGTAGGGGCTAATTCACCCCTCCACTTT. J is TRBJ1-6 and V is TRBV30, with a possible D match to TRBD1 (5 bases). The germline V and J ends were trimmed by 0 bases and 6 bases, with 6 bases remaining between them. Per germline, CDR1 GTSNPN and CDR2 SVGIG (reference sequence). The CDR3 is 13 amino acids.

The rearrangement uses TRBV19 and TRBJ1-1; D gene unclear. This CDR3 spans 16 amino acids. Trimming removed 5 bases at V and 3 bases at J, with 19 bases between. CDR1 LNHDA and CDR2 SQIVND come from the germline V gene (reference sequence). CDR3 in DNA: TGTGCCAGTAGTTTTATCTGGTCCAACGGGGACACTGAAGCTTTCTTT. Translation gives CASSFIWSNGDTEAFF.

V and J are TRBV5-4 and TRBJ2-3; D might be TRBD1 (5 bases). Germline V gene sequence: CDR1 SGHNT, CDR2 YYREEE (reference sequence). The V end lost 0 bases, the J end lost 2 bases, and 10 bases lay between the germline ends. This CDR3 region has 15 residues. The chain's CDR3 is CASSLAWGTTDTQYF. The CDR3, as DNA: TGTGCCAGCAGCTTGGCCTGGGGCACCACAGATACGCAGTATTTT.

This chain joins TRBV28 and TRBJ2-3; 7 bases map to TRBD1. Germline lookup yields CDR1 MDHEN and CDR2 SYDVKM. After removal of 7 bases from V and 7 bases from J, the junction contained 11 bases not matched to a gene. This CDR3 spans 14 amino acids. The CDR3 sequence is CASISPGGENTQYF. The CDR3 region has the DNA TGTGCCAGCATTAGTCCAGGGGGAGAAAATACGCAGTATTTT.

By frequency in the sample, this clone is large. This sequence joins TRBV24-1 and TRBJ2-3; 10 nucleotides align to TRBD2. Germline trimming cut 3 bases from V and 5 bases from J; bases unmatched to any gene: 10. This CDR3 comprises 17 residues. Germline CDR1 KGHDR, CDR2 SFDVKD. CDR3 DNA sequence: TGTGCCACCAGTGATGCTAGCGGGAGAGTCGGTAGAGATACGCAGTATTTT. This gives the protein CATSDASGRVGRDTQYF.

The chain is built from TRBV30 and TRBJ1-5; no clear D gene. The CDR3 is made up of 15 amino acids. Germline CDR1 is GTSNPN and CDR2 is SVGIG (reference sequence). With 0 bases removed from V and 7 bases from J, the gap between germline ends came to 16 bases. The CDR3 region is CAWSVGGLARQPQHF. The CDR3 coding sequence is TGTGCCTGGAGTGTAGGAGGACTAGCGCGCCAGCCCCAGCATTTT.

The chain employs TRBV19 and TRBJ1-5, with 8 bases aligning to TRBD1. The V gene end was trimmed by 3 bases and the J gene end by 5 bases; junction bases not matched to a gene: 0. Germline lookup yields CDR1 LNHDA and CDR2 SQIVND (reference sequence). This CDR3 spans 13 amino acids. This CDR3 reads CASSMTGDQPQHF. The CDR3 coding sequence is TGTGCCAGTAGTATGACAGGGGATCAGCCCCAGCATTTT.

The chain carries TRBV2 and TRBJ2-7, with 9 bases identical to TRBD1. With V trimmed by 4 bases and J by 4 bases, 8 bases remained unmatched. Germline CDR1 reads SNHLY; CDR2 reads FYNNEI. The CDR3 has 15 residues. CDR3 amino acids: CASSAQGQGPYEQYF. CDR3 nucleotide sequence: TGTGCCAGCAGTGCGCAGGGACAGGGCCCGTACGAGCAGTACTTC.

The sample holds a few counts of this clone. The chain carries TRBV6-2 or TRBV6-3 and TRBJ2-7; 8 positions agree with TRBD2. The CDR3 covers 14 residues. Germline V CDR1 and CDR2: MNHEY, SVGEGT. V lost 1 base to trimming and J lost 2 bases; unmatched junction nucleotides: 1. In nucleotides, the CDR3 is TGTGCCAGCAGTTACTACGGGGGGGCCTACGAGCAGTACTTC. Translating gives CASSYYGGAYEQYF.

The chain recombines TRBV12-3 or TRBV12-4 with TRBJ2-1; TRBD1 is a possible D gene (6 bases). V shed 6 bases and J shed 8 bases, with 14 bases lying between them. The length of the CDR3 is 13 residues. CDR3 amino acids: CASSLGEGDEQFF. The CDR3 nucleotides are TGTGCCAGCAGCCTTGGTGAGGGGGATGAGCAGTTCTTC.

The V call is TRBV2, the J call TRBJ2-6; D is possibly TRBD1 (6 bases). Trimming removed 8 bases from V and 4 bases from J, with 18 bases in between. Germline V gene data show CDR1 as SNHLY and CDR2 as FYNNEI. The CDR3 covers 16 residues. Here the CDR3 reads CASPPRRGKGANVLTF. CDR3 nucleotides: TGTGCCAGCCCGCCACGTAGGGGGAAAGGGGCCAACGTCCTGACTTTC.

V and J are TRBV6-1 and TRBJ1-4; 10 nucleotides agree with TRBD1. The germline CDR1 and CDR2 sequences are MNHNS and SASEGT. The junction had 0 bases not matched to a gene; V was cut back by 3 bases and J by 8 bases. The CDR3 sequence is 13 residues long. In nucleotides, the CDR3 is TGTGCCAGCAGTGAGGACAGGGGGGAAAAACTGTTTTTT. Protein sequence: CASSEDRGEKLFF.

The CDR3 spells CASGEGNTEAFF. In DNA, the CDR3 is TGTGCCAGCGGGGAGGGGAACACTGAAGCTTTCTTT. The chain employs TRBV11-2 and TRBJ1-1; D is unclear. Germline V gives CDR1 SGHAT, CDR2 FQNNGV. This CDR3 has 12 amino acids. V lost 8 bases to trimming and J lost 1 base, with 8 bases between them.

This chain joins TRBV14 and TRBJ1-5, with TRBD1 matching 9 bases. Germline V CDR1 and CDR2: SGHDN, FVKESK. This CDR3 comprises 18 residues. V was clipped by 6 bases and J by 6 bases; unmatched bases: 18. CDR3 protein: CASSLLVTGTGLGQPQHF. For the CDR3, the DNA is TGTGCCAGCAGTCTACTAGTAACCGGGACAGGGTTAGGTCAGCCCCAGCATTTT. Together with reference TRBV14 and TRBJ1-5, the CDR3 gives the full variable domain: EAGVTQFPSHSVIEKGQTVTLRCDPISGHDNLYWYRRVMGKEIKFLLHFVKESKQDESGMPNNRFLAERTGGTYSTLKVQPAELEDSGVYFCASSLLVTGTGLGQPQHFGDGTRLSIL.

The rearrangement uses TRBV14 and TRBJ2-3; D might be TRBD2 (5 bases). V gave up 1 base and J gave up 8 bases, with 10 bases separating them. Germline V CDR1 and CDR2: SGHDN, FVKESK. The CDR3 is made up of 13 amino acids. The CDR3 coding sequence is TGTGCCAGCAGCCAAGGATCTAGCCGTACGCAGTATTTT. This encodes CASSQGSSRTQYF.

In nucleotides, the CDR3 is TGTGCCAGCTCACCACCTAACCACTCAGGTGAAGCTTTCTTT. As protein: CASSPPNHSGEAFF. The chain couples TRBV18 to TRBJ1-1, with D unresolved. The CDR3 contains 14 residues. V was shortened by 0 bases and J by 7 bases, with 12 bases between the two germline ends. Germline V gene sequence: CDR1 KGHSH, CDR2 LQKENI.

The CDR3 loop reads CASSDPPGTKETQYF. The DNA of the CDR3 is TGTGCCAGCAGTGACCCCCCGGGGACAAAGGAGACCCAGTACTTC. J is TRBJ2-5 and V is TRBV25-1; possibly TRBD1 for D (6 bases). This CDR3 spans 15 amino acids. Trimming took off 3 bases at V and 5 bases at J, with 16 bases between the two ends. Germline V CDR1 and CDR2: MGHDK, SYGVNS.

The rearrangement uses TRBV5-6 and TRBJ2-2, with TRBD1 matching over 8 bases. The CDR3 has 16 residues. Germline assignment: CDR1 SGHDT and CDR2 YYEEEE. Trimming cost V 4 bases and J 1 base; bases outside gene matches: 6. CDR3 nucleotides: TGTGCCAGCAGCGGTGCCGGGACAGGGAACACCGGGGAGCTGTTTTTT. Its translation: CASSGAGTGNTGELFF.

V and J are TRBV7-9 and TRBJ1-1, with 9 bases lining up with TRBD1. The CDR3 is 15 residues long. Germline V gives CDR1 SEHNR, CDR2 FQNEAQ (reference sequence). Losses at the gene ends were 4 bases for V and 6 bases for J; bases not matched to a gene: 9. The CDR3 DNA reads as TGTGCCAGCAGCTCCCGCGACAGGGGGTTGCCTGAAGCTTTCTTT. Encoded protein: CASSSRDRGLPEAFF.

The chain is built from TRBV10-1 and TRBJ2-5; 7 bases are shared with TRBD1. V trimming: 0 bases; J trimming: 3 bases; junction bases outside the gene matches: 19. This CDR3 has 20 residues. Germline assignment: CDR1 WNHNN and CDR2 SYGVQD (reference sequence). This CDR3 is CASSESNLPQGEDREETQYF. CDR3 nucleotide sequence: TGCGCCAGCAGTGAGTCGAACTTACCCCAGGGGGAAGATCGGGAAGAGACCCAGTACTTC.

The rearrangement links TRBV5-4 to TRBJ1-2; D call uncertain. This CDR3 has 15 residues. The germline V and J ends were trimmed by 4 bases and 4 bases, with 17 bases remaining between them. Germline CDR1 and CDR2: SGHNT and YYREEE (reference sequence). The CDR3 DNA reads TGTGCCAGCAGCCCCGGGGTCCCAGGTGGCTATGGCTACACCTTC. It encodes CASSPGVPGGYGYTF.

The chain uses TRBV30 and TRBJ2-7; maybe TRBD2 (5 bases). Germline CDR1 GTSNPN, CDR2 SVGIG (reference sequence). V gave up 0 bases and J gave up 2 bases, with 14 bases separating them. The CDR3 is made up of 15 amino acids. CDR3 nucleotides: TGTGCCTGGAGTGTTGGTTCTAGCAGCCCCTACGAGCAGTACTTC. Protein sequence: CAWSVGSSSPYEQYF.

The rearrangement joins TRBV11-2 to TRBJ2-1, with 11 bases that match TRBD2. This CDR3 has 15 residues. V trimming: 5 bases; J trimming: 6 bases; junction bases outside the gene matches: 6. Germline V lookup: CDR1 SGHAT, CDR2 FQNNGV. The CDR3: CASSQTSGASNEQFF. The CDR3 DNA is TGTGCCAGCAGCCAGACTAGCGGGGCCTCCAATGAGCAGTTCTTC.

This chain links TRBV4-3 with TRBJ2-7; a possible D gene is TRBD2 (5 bases). Germline CDR1 reads LGHNA; CDR2 reads YSLEER. CDR3 length: 16 residues. V lost 0 bases, J lost 2 bases, and 14 bases lay in between. CDR3 nucleotides: TGCGCCAGCAGCCAAGATCCCAAACCCGGGGCCTACGAGCAGTACTTC. Translated: CASSQDPKPGAYEQYF.

This chain links TRBV6-2 or TRBV6-3 with TRBJ2-7, with TRBD2 matching 9 bases. After removal of 6 bases from V and 4 bases from J, the junction contained 13 bases not matched to a gene. CDR1 is MNHEY and CDR2 is SVGEGT in the germline V gene. The CDR3 loop spans 16 amino acids. This CDR3 reads CASSLSAIAGAYEQYF. In DNA form, the CDR3 reads TGTGCCAGCAGCCTCTCAGCTATAGCGGGAGCGTACGAGCAGTACTTC.

The V gene is TRBV7-9, the J gene TRBJ2-1; 7 bases are shared with TRBD2. Germline V gives CDR1 SEHNR, CDR2 FQNEAQ (reference sequence). J gave up 12 bases and V 1 base, and 6 bases lay outside the gene matches. The CDR3 contains 13 residues. CDR3 sequence (DNA): TGTGCCAGCAGCTTAGGACTAGCTCGATCGCAGTTCTTC. Translating it yields CASSLGLARSQFF. Supplemented by reference TRBV7-9 and TRBJ2-1, the full variable domain reads DTGVSQNPRHKITKRGQNVTFRCDPISEHNRLYWYRQTLGQGPEFLTYFQNEAQLEKSRLLSDRFSAERPKGSFSTLEIQRTEQGDSAMYLCASSLGLARSQFFGPGTRLTVL.